This TCR beta chain was sequenced for a study of breast tumors, draining lymph nodes, adjacent tissues. The study's findings and limits: Compared with basal-like, luminal-like tumors shared significantly more repertoire with nontumor tissue. That most tumor T cells come from lymph nodes remained unproven.

From the multiplex PCR reads, TCRdb called clonotypes with MiXCR, one entry per CDR3 protein. The sample includes about 130,000 distinct CDR3 sequences, about 20% of them seen just once. V gave up 4 bases and J gave up 7 bases; unmatched junction bases: 9. The germline V gene encodes CDR1 DFQATT and CDR2 SNEGSKA (reference sequence). The CDR3 extends over 13 amino acids. This clonotype showed up many times. What it recognizes is unknown. Axillary draining lymph nodes of breast cancer patients supplied the node samples. V is TRBV20-1 and J is TRBJ2-7, with 8 bases matching TRBD2. The source material was axillary lymph node tissue. This TCR came from a female donor with breast cancer. Some clones in this sample may be carry-over from other donors' samples. In DNA form, the CDR3 reads TGCAGTGCTATGCAGGCTAGCGGGTTAGAGCAGTACTTC. This codes for CSAMQASGLEQYF.